A selection of T cell receptor beta chains follows, all from one sample in a study of technical replicates of blood from a few donors. Repertoires were generated with immunoSEQ multiplex PCR, while TCRdb's copy carries only in-frame clones and drops some. The sample comprises around 79,000 clones, 94% of which are singletons, and around 0.37% rests with the top ten. Sequenced sample: T cells isolated from PBMCs. These receptors were collected from a human donor in good health. Both conserved end residues are part of each CDR3. The order of the fields is CDR3 length, J gene, clone size, V gene, CDR3 protein. The size entry is marked missing in some rows and otherwise reads once, few, many or a size class.

cdr3_length: 18
j_call: TRBJ1-5
clone_size: -
v_call: TRBV7-9
cdr3_aa: CASSLGPWQGIGNQPQHF

cdr3_length: 14
j_call: TRBJ2-7
clone_size: -
v_call: TRBV27
cdr3_aa: CASSLSPGSYEQYF

cdr3_length: 19
j_call: TRBJ2-7
clone_size: -
v_call: TRBV7-9
cdr3_aa: CASSLNLGGQNRIPYEQYF

cdr3_length: 15
j_call: TRBJ2-7
clone_size: -
v_call: TRBV5-1
cdr3_aa: CASSLAVAASYEQYF

cdr3_length: 15
j_call: TRBJ2-7
clone_size: -
v_call: TRBV18
cdr3_aa: CASSPTTGQGYEQYF

cdr3_length: 16
j_call: TRBJ2-2
clone_size: once
v_call: TRBV13
cdr3_aa: CASSPRLAGVTGELFF

cdr3_length: 14
j_call: TRBJ2-7
clone_size: -
v_call: TRBV5-1
cdr3_aa: CASGLEGLSYEQYF

cdr3_length: 14
j_call: TRBJ1-1
clone_size: -
v_call: TRBV9
cdr3_aa: CASSVGLMNTEAFF

cdr3_length: 14
j_call: TRBJ2-1
clone_size: -
v_call: TRBV30
cdr3_aa: CAWAGRSSYNEQFF

cdr3_length: 17
j_call: TRBJ2-7
clone_size: -
v_call: TRBV5-6
cdr3_aa: CASSLMGGWTGDYEQYF

cdr3_length: 15
j_call: TRBJ1-5
clone_size: few
v_call: TRBV30
cdr3_aa: CAWSTGLGSNQPQHF

cdr3_length: 13
j_call: TRBJ2-1
clone_size: -
v_call: TRBV6-1
cdr3_aa: CASGLLGANEQFF

cdr3_length: 14
j_call: TRBJ2-3
clone_size: -
v_call: TRBV4-3
cdr3_aa: CASSQSSRGDTQYF

cdr3_length: 15
j_call: TRBJ2-1
clone_size: -
v_call: TRBV6-5
cdr3_aa: CASSQPGQANNEQFF

cdr3_length: 14
j_call: TRBJ1-2
clone_size: -
v_call: TRBV5-6
cdr3_aa: CASSSGQGNYGYTF

cdr3_length: 15
j_call: TRBJ2-5
clone_size: -
v_call: TRBV7-3
cdr3_aa: CASRPGLAGEETQYF

cdr3_length: 15
j_call: TRBJ1-5
clone_size: -
v_call: TRBV10-1
cdr3_aa: CASSECGDVNQPQHF

cdr3_length: 17
j_call: TRBJ2-1
clone_size: -
v_call: TRBV18
cdr3_aa: CASSPGTSGIKGNEQFF

cdr3_length: 15
j_call: TRBJ2-3
clone_size: -
v_call: TRBV9
cdr3_aa: CASSLLAGGTDTQYF

cdr3_length: 14
j_call: TRBJ1-4
clone_size: once
v_call: TRBV2
cdr3_aa: CASSVRTGHEKLFF

cdr3_length: 13
j_call: TRBJ2-7
clone_size: -
v_call: TRBV25-1
cdr3_aa: CATSWDSPYEQYF

cdr3_length: 13
j_call: TRBJ1-1
clone_size: -
v_call: TRBV27
cdr3_aa: CASSPTGNTEAFF

cdr3_length: 13
j_call: TRBJ1-1
clone_size: once
v_call: TRBV5-1
cdr3_aa: CASSLQLNTEAFF

cdr3_length: 15
j_call: TRBJ1-2
clone_size: once
v_call: TRBV5-1
cdr3_aa: CASSPGHRGGDGYTF

cdr3_length: 11
j_call: TRBJ2-4
clone_size: once
v_call: TRBV18
cdr3_aa: CASSPGQGKYF

cdr3_length: 16
j_call: TRBJ2-4
clone_size: -
v_call: TRBV10-3
cdr3_aa: CAISESGDTGGNIQYF

cdr3_length: 14
j_call: TRBJ2-1
clone_size: -
v_call: TRBV15
cdr3_aa: CATSLAGIYNEQFF

cdr3_length: 15
j_call: TRBJ2-5
clone_size: -
v_call: TRBV14
cdr3_aa: CASSQVGARWETQYF

cdr3_length: 17
j_call: TRBJ2-3
clone_size: -
v_call: TRBV9
cdr3_aa: CASSASSASGPTDTQYF

cdr3_length: 13
j_call: TRBJ1-5
clone_size: -
v_call: TRBV4-1
cdr3_aa: CASSLGEAQPQHF

cdr3_length: 16
j_call: TRBJ1-2
clone_size: -
v_call: TRBV4-2
cdr3_aa: CASSQSGTGDPYGYTF

cdr3_length: 15
j_call: TRBJ2-7
clone_size: -
v_call: TRBV6-5
cdr3_aa: CASSGHGRDAYEQYF

cdr3_length: 16
j_call: TRBJ2-7
clone_size: -
v_call: TRBV11-2
cdr3_aa: CASSSAGLAGGGEQYF

cdr3_length: 15
j_call: TRBJ2-7
clone_size: -
v_call: TRBV2
cdr3_aa: CASSEVETGGYEQYF

cdr3_length: 13
j_call: TRBJ1-3
clone_size: -
v_call: TRBV4-1
cdr3_aa: CASSQDAGNTIYF

cdr3_length: 14
j_call: TRBJ2-7
clone_size: -
v_call: TRBV10-3
cdr3_aa: CAISDQGGPYEQYF

cdr3_length: 13
j_call: TRBJ1-1
clone_size: -
v_call: TRBV27
cdr3_aa: CASRERRSTEAFF

cdr3_length: 16
j_call: TRBJ2-1
clone_size: once
v_call: TRBV6-5
cdr3_aa: CASSYGGTFSYNEQFF

cdr3_length: 15
j_call: TRBJ1-2
clone_size: -
v_call: TRBV4-1
cdr3_aa: CASSQDLSIPTGYTF

cdr3_length: 12
j_call: TRBJ1-3
clone_size: -
v_call: TRBV30
cdr3_aa: CAWSRDVNTIYF

cdr3_length: 15
j_call: TRBJ2-1
clone_size: -
v_call: TRBV10-3
cdr3_aa: CAISDGAGDYNEQFF

cdr3_length: 13
j_call: TRBJ1-2
clone_size: -
v_call: TRBV6-1
cdr3_aa: CASSEQGGYGYTF

cdr3_length: 14
j_call: TRBJ2-3
clone_size: -
v_call: TRBV28
cdr3_aa: CASSPPYLTDTQYF

cdr3_length: 14
j_call: TRBJ2-7
clone_size: once
v_call: TRBV6-1
cdr3_aa: CASRGEPGLVEQYF

cdr3_length: 12
j_call: TRBJ1-5
clone_size: -
v_call: TRBV30
cdr3_aa: CAWSLMNQPQHF